The 27 T cell receptor beta chains in this list originate from one sample, sequenced in a study of regulatory T cells in long-lasting Graves disease. Assembly of TCR beta libraries relied on iRepertoire HTBI primers together with Arm-PCR of CDR3 regions. TCRdb analysed the multiplex PCR reads with MiXCR anew, one entry per CDR3 protein. Of hundreds of thousands of distinct CDR3 sequences in the sample, 16% are singletons; the top ten hold roughly 27%. Time point in this sample: newly diagnosed GD, antithyroid drugs for less than 3 months. From RNA extracted from PBMCs, the TCR library was made. The same data also went into a second study, on T cells in Graves' hyperthyroidism and ophthalmopathy.

Sequenced material: peripheral blood mononuclear cells (PBMCs), taken at new diagnosis, from a patient treated with antithyroid drugs. The receptor set was obtained from a man in his forties with Graves disease.

The sample holds a few counts of this clonotype. The chain joins TRBV5-1 to TRBJ1-3; D is unresolved. This CDR3 region has 16 residues. CDR1 and CDR2 from the germline V gene are SGHRS and YFSETQ. Trimming took 0 bases from V and 0 from J, leaving 10 bases between them. This CDR3 reads CASSLAGVFSGNTIYF. CDR3 DNA: TGCGCCAGCAGCTTGGCCGGGGTTTTCTCTGGAAACACCATATATTTT.

In this sample, this clonotype turned up many times. The J gene is TRBJ1-6, the V gene TRBV20-1; no clear D. There are 15 residues in the CDR3. Trimming pared 1 base from V and 9 bases from J, leaving 16 bases between. In germline, CDR1 is DFQATT, CDR2 SNEGSKA (reference sequence). CDR3 bases: TGCAGTGCTAGAGTCCCGGGAGGAGCGGGTTCACCCCTCCACTTT. Its translation: CSARVPGGAGSPLHF.

This clonotype appeared many times. The chain is built from TRBV15 and TRBJ1-5; 8 positions match TRBD1. This CDR3 comprises 14 residues. Germline V gene lookup returns CDR1 LNHNV and CDR2 YYDKDF (reference sequence). The V segment lost 4 bases and the J segment 5 bases; nucleotides outside the gene matches: 4. The CDR3 bases are TGTGCCACCAGCAAGGACAGGGTGGATCAGCCCCAGCATTTT. Translation: CATSKDRVDQPQHF.

The chain recombines TRBV5-1 with TRBJ2-7, with TRBD1 matching 7 bases. With 0 bases clipped from V and 7 bases from J, the junction kept 7 bases outside the gene matches. CDR3 length: 14 residues. In germline, CDR1 is SGHRS, CDR2 YFSETQ. This CDR3 reads CASSLDRGYNEQYF. CDR3 DNA sequence: TGCGCCAGCAGCTTGGACAGGGGCTACAATGAGCAGTACTTC.

This clonotype was picked up many times. The genes are TRBV11-1 and TRBJ2-5; D not resolved. The CDR3 contains 14 residues. Germline CDR1 and CDR2: SGHAT and FQDESV (reference sequence). V was clipped by 1 base and J by 1 base, with 7 bases between them. The CDR3 spells CASSLGATQETQYF. The CDR3 DNA reads as TGTGCCAGCAGCTTAGGGGCTACCCAAGAGACCCAGTACTTC.

This clonotype was picked up many times. This chain links TRBV9 with TRBJ2-2; the D is unclear. The CDR3 covers 14 residues. V lost 0 bases and J lost 2, with 5 bases in between. CDR1 is SGDLS, CDR2 YYNGEE, per germline. The DNA of the CDR3 is TGTGCCAGCAGCGTAGTGGTAAACACCGGGGAGCTGTTTTTT. Amino acid sequence: CASSVVVNTGELFF.

The chain employs TRBV4-1 and TRBJ2-6, with D uncertain. The CDR3 runs 16 residues. The V end was cut by 3 bases, the J end by 9 bases, with 18 bases between. In germline, CDR1 is MGHRA, CDR2 YSYEKL. The CDR3 nucleotides read TGCGCCAGCAGCCACTTATGGCTCCCTCCCGGCAACGTCCTGACTTTC. Translating it yields CASSHLWLPPGNVLTF.

The CDR3 loop is CASSLMVGLGANVLTF. The CDR3 region has the DNA TGCGCCAGCAGCTTGATGGTAGGGCTTGGGGCCAACGTCCTGACTTTC. The rearrangement uses TRBV5-1 and TRBJ2-6; D is ambiguous. Trimming removed 1 base from V and 3 bases from J, with 11 bases in between. The CDR3 consists of 16 residues. In germline, CDR1 is SGHRS, CDR2 YFSETQ.

This clonotype was counted at least ten times. J is TRBJ2-1 and V is TRBV28; D is undetermined. Trimming shortened V by 5 bases and J by 5 bases, and 10 bases separated the two germline ends. The CDR3 extends over 13 amino acids. Germline-derived CDR1 and CDR2 are MDHEN and SYDVKM. CDR3 protein: CASSRYRDNEQFF. CDR3 DNA sequence: TGTGCCAGCAGTCGATATCGGGACAATGAGCAGTTCTTC.

In its sample, this clonotype was seen many times. The gene calls are TRBV5-1 and TRBJ1-1; D unclear. This CDR3 contains 13 residues. Trimming took off 5 bases at V and 1 base at J, with 9 bases between the two ends. CDR1 and CDR2 from the germline V gene are SGHRS and YFSETQ. The CDR3 nucleotides read TGCGCCAGCAGGAAGTCGGAGAACACTGAAGCTTTCTTT. It encodes CASRKSENTEAFF.

The sample holds many counts of this clonotype. V gene TRBV5-1 combines with J gene TRBJ2-2; 12 bases are shared with TRBD2. Per the germline V gene, CDR1 is SGHRS and CDR2 is YFSETQ. J was trimmed by 0 bases and V by 3 bases; bases with no gene match: 12. CDR3 length: 20 residues. CDR3 amino acids: CASSWRLAGAKISNTGELFF. CDR3 nucleotide sequence: TGCGCCAGCAGCTGGCGACTAGCGGGGGCCAAAATTTCGAACACCGGGGAGCTGTTTTTT.

This clonotype showed up just a few times. The chain has TRBV2 and TRBJ2-7; D is possibly TRBD1 (6 bases). There are 14 residues in the CDR3. V dropped 10 bases and J dropped 5 bases, with 21 bases sitting between them. Germline V lookup: CDR1 SNHLY, CDR2 FYNNEI. Here the CDR3 DNA reads TGTGCCACCGATGAGCAGGGGCCCCCGGACGAGCAGTACTTC. Translation: CATDEQGPPDEQYF.

This clonotype was picked up many times. V and J are TRBV2 and TRBJ1-6; 11 nucleotides align to TRBD1. In germline, CDR1 is SNHLY, CDR2 FYNNEI. The CDR3 runs to 15 residues. V was pared by 5 bases and J by 9 bases, with 6 bases of the junction left unmatched. The CDR3 here is CASSPGTGGTSPLHF. Here the CDR3 DNA reads TGTGCCAGCAGTCCTGGGACAGGGGGTACTTCACCCCTCCACTTT. Full variable domain (remainder filled in from reference TRBV2 and TRBJ1-6): EPEVTQTPSHQVTQMGQEVILRCVPISNHLYFYWYRQILGQKVEFLVSFYNNEISEKSEIFDDQFSVERPDGSNFTLKIRSTKLEDSAMYFCASSPGTGGTSPLHFGNGTRLTVT.

This clonotype was counted once. The chain couples TRBV19 to TRBJ1-1; D is uncertain. The germline V gene has CDR1 LNHDA and CDR2 SQIVND (reference sequence). The CDR3 runs 15 residues. Trimming left V 6 bases short and J 0 bases short, with 14 bases between. This CDR3 is CASSRPGNMNTEAFF. DNA of the CDR3: TGTGCCAGTAGCAGACCGGGGAACATGAACACTGAAGCTTTCTTT.

This sequence joins TRBV27 and TRBJ2-3, with 12 positions matching TRBD2. The germline V gene encodes CDR1 MNHEY and CDR2 SMNVEV (reference sequence). The V segment lost 8 bases and the J segment 2 bases; nucleotides outside the gene matches: 5. The CDR3 is 15 amino acids. CDR3 amino acids: CASQRLAGATDTQYF. DNA of the CDR3: TGTGCCAGCCAAAGACTAGCGGGGGCCACAGATACGCAGTATTTT.

This clonotype has more than one count but fewer than ten. V and J are TRBV19 and TRBJ1-5; D remains unclear. Germline V gives CDR1 LNHDA, CDR2 SQIVND (reference sequence). V lost 2 bases, J lost 4 bases, and 12 bases lay in between. There are 15 residues in the CDR3. CDR3 sequence: CASSITKGMNQPQHF. CDR3 nucleotides: TGTGCCAGTAGTATAACGAAGGGAATGAATCAGCCCCAGCATTTT.

This clonotype was detected ten times or more. The chain has TRBV7-6 and TRBJ2-7, with 9 bases lining up with TRBD2. Germline V CDR1 and CDR2: SGHVS, FNYEAQ. J lost 7 bases, V lost 0 bases, and 4 bases had no gene match. This CDR3 is built from 14 residues. CDR3 DNA: TGTGCCAGCAGCTTAGCTCTAGCGGGGAAAGAGCAGTACTTC. Protein: CASSLALAGKEQYF.

The gene calls are TRBV16 and TRBJ1-1; TRBD1 is a possible D gene (6 bases). The CDR3 is 15 amino acids. Deletions cut 6 bases from V and 4 bases from J, with 18 bases between. Germline values: CDR1 KGHSY, CDR2 FQNENV. The CDR3 DNA follows: TGTGCCAGCAGACGAGGGGGTTTTGGGGGCACTGAAGCTTTCTTT. This codes for CASRRGGFGGTEAFF. Full variable domain (remainder filled in from reference TRBV16 and TRBJ1-1): GEEVAQTPKHLVRGEGQKAKLYCAPIKGHSYVFWYQQVLKNEFKFLISFQNENVFDETGMPKERFSAKCLPNSPCSLEIQATKLEDSAVYFCASRRGGFGGTEAFFGQGTRLTVV.

This rearrangement joins TRBV4-2 to TRBJ2-1; TRBD2 matches 11 bases. V trimming: 3 bases; J trimming: 6 bases; junction bases outside the gene matches: 7. This CDR3 has 16 amino acids. Germline loops: CDR1 LGHNA, CDR2 YNFKEQ. CDR3 residues: CASSQALAGVFNEQFF. The DNA for the CDR3 is TGTGCCAGCAGCCAGGCACTAGCGGGGGTATTCAATGAGCAGTTCTTC.

There are many counts of this clonotype. The gene calls are TRBV7-3 and TRBJ1-5; unclear D gene. The ends were cut back, 1 base at V and 11 bases at J, with 12 bases in the middle. Germline lookup yields CDR1 SGHTA and CDR2 FQGTGA. This CDR3 contains 13 residues. This chain's CDR3 is CASSLNRGETQHF. The CDR3 coding sequence is TGTGCCAGCAGCTTAAATCGGGGTGAGACCCAGCATTTT.

This clonotype was observed many times. The CDR3 DNA reads as TGCAGCGCTGGGACGGCAGGGGGTTACAATGAGCAGTTCTTC. Translation: CSAGTAGGYNEQFF. J is TRBJ2-1 and V is TRBV29-1; 7 positions agree with TRBD1. Germline CDR1 is SQVTM and CDR2 is ANQGSEA. The V gene end was trimmed by 7 bases and the J gene end by 4 bases; junction bases not matched to a gene: 10. CDR3 length: 14 residues.

About this clonotype: A much more abundant neighbour one base away suggests this may be a read error. This rearrangement joins TRBV12-3 or TRBV12-4 to TRBJ1-1; D gene uncertain. Trimming took off 7 bases at V and 8 bases at J, with 11 bases between the two ends. This CDR3 comprises 11 residues. The CDR3 sequence: CASTRNAEAFF. CDR3 coding DNA: TGTGCCAGCACTAGGAACGCCGAAGCTTTCTTT.

In this sample, this clonotype turned up a few times. The chain has TRBV10-3 and TRBJ1-3, with D perhaps TRBD1 (6 bases). V was trimmed by 7 bases and J by 4 bases, leaving 14 bases between them. Germline V CDR1 and CDR2: ENHRY, SYGVKD. This CDR3 region has 14 residues. The CDR3 DNA sequence: TGTGCCATCACTGAACAGGGAGACGGAAACACCATATATTTT. It encodes CAITEQGDGNTIYF.

The sample holds many counts of this clonotype. The chain employs TRBV6-2 or TRBV6-3 and TRBJ2-3; 15 bases are a match to TRBD2. V shed 8 bases and J 2 bases; nucleotides not matched to a gene: 11. Germline lookup yields CDR1 MNHEY and CDR2 SVGEGT. The CDR3 runs to 18 residues. This CDR3 is CASRNRRTSGGATDTQYF. The CDR3 bases are TGTGCCAGCCGGAACAGACGGACTAGCGGGGGGGCCACAGATACGCAGTATTTT.

In its sample, this clonotype was seen many times. J is TRBJ2-2 and V is TRBV3-1, with D possibly matching TRBD1 (5 bases). CDR3 length: 15 residues. CDR1 and CDR2 (germline): LGHDT, YNNKEL (reference sequence). V was clipped by 2 bases and J by 0 bases, with 7 bases between them. CDR3 DNA sequence: TGTGCCAGCAGCCAAAGACAGTCGAACACCGGGGAGCTGTTTTTT. The encoded protein is CASSQRQSNTGELFF. The full variable domain, with the rest looked up from reference TRBV3-1 and TRBJ2-2, is DTAVSQTPKYLVTQMGNDKSIKCEQNLGHDTMYWYKQDSKKFLKIMFSYNNKELIINETVPNRFSPKSPDKAHLNLHINSLELGDSAVYFCASSQRQSNTGELFFGEGSRLTVL.

In its sample, this clonotype was seen a few times. The gene calls are TRBV24-1 and TRBJ2-2; D perhaps matches TRBD2 (5 bases). Trimming stripped 5 bases from V and 5 bases from J, with 11 bases between. This CDR3 region has 14 residues. CDR1 and CDR2 from the germline V gene are KGHDR and SFDVKD. As DNA, the CDR3 is TGTGCCACCAGTGGTACCGGGGAGACCGGGGAGCTGTTTTTT. Protein sequence: CATSGTGETGELFF.

This clonotype was counted at least ten times. This chain uses TRBV29-1 with TRBJ1-2, with 10 bases identical to TRBD1. Germline V CDR1 and CDR2: SQVTM, ANQGSEA. This CDR3 is built from 14 residues. V dropped 6 bases and J dropped 7; count of bases not matched to a gene: 11. CDR3 protein: CSVSRDRGAGGYTF. CDR3 coding DNA: TGCAGCGTGAGCCGGGACAGGGGCGCAGGTGGCTACACCTTC.